This TCR beta chain was obtained from a study of blood T cell repertoires in COVID-19. Per germline, CDR1 KGHSH and CDR2 LQKENI. The CDR3 is 16 residues long. The trim removed 3 bases at V and 7 bases at J, leaving 7 bases unmatched. This clone was recorded once. Sequencing was performed with immunoSEQ multiplex PCR; in TCRdb, only in-frame clones are kept and a portion is missing. The sample holds 50,000 or so clones, about 89% seen once. This TCR was sampled from a human donor in a cohort sampled during active COVID-19. This rearrangement joins TRBV18 to TRBJ2-1; 12 bases line up with TRBD2. The material sequenced was peripheral blood. CDR3 amino acids: CASSPSSGGAFNEQFF. The CDR3 coding sequence is TGTGCCAGCTCACCCTCTAGCGGGGGGGCATTTAATGAGCAGTTCTTC.